The 27 T cell receptor beta chains given below trace back to one sample, sequenced in a study of shared clonotypes between healthy human individuals. The data were produced by immunoSEQ multiplex PCR, yet TCRdb's version contains in-frame clones alone and is incomplete. The repertoire holds 450,000 to 600,000 clones, with approximately 79% as singletons. Material: PBMCs. These receptors all stem from a woman aged 35 to 49 in good health. Some clones in this sample may be carry-over from other donors' samples.

V is TRBV29-1 and J is TRBJ1-4; no reliable D call. Germline V lookup: CDR1 SQVTM, CDR2 ANQGSEA. The CDR3 contains 13 residues. V lost 5 bases and J lost 8, with 15 bases in between. The CDR3 DNA reads TGCAGCGTTCAAACGGATTCTTGGGAAAAACTGTTTTTT. Translating gives CSVQTDSWEKLFF.

This clone turned up a few times. This sequence joins TRBV7-2 and TRBJ1-3; a possible D gene is TRBD1 (5 bases). The CDR3 loop spans 18 amino acids. Germline assignment: CDR1 SGHTA and CDR2 FQGNSA. Trimming removed 2 bases from V and 0 bases from J, with 17 bases in between. The CDR3 DNA follows: TGTGCCAGCAGCTTAAGAACAGGCGAACCCCACTCTGGAAACACCATATATTTT. Its translation is CASSLRTGEPHSGNTIYF.

This rearrangement joins TRBV7-8 to TRBJ2-2, with TRBD1 matching 7 bases. The germline gives CDR1 SGHVS, CDR2 FQNEAQ. V shed 5 bases and J 0 bases; nucleotides not matched to a gene: 6. The CDR3 extends over 16 amino acids. CDR3 sequence (DNA): TGTGCCAGCAGCCCCCGGGACAGAGCGAACACCGGGGAGCTGTTTTTT. Protein: CASSPRDRANTGELFF.

The rearrangement uses TRBV19 and TRBJ1-1; 9 bases align to TRBD1. This CDR3 contains 14 residues. Germline V lookup: CDR1 LNHDA, CDR2 SQIVND (reference sequence). The ends lost 5 bases at V and 3 bases at J; junction bases unmatched: 4. CDR3 coding DNA: TGTGCCAGTAGTCGGGACAGGGCCGACACTGAAGCTTTCTTT. It codes for CASSRDRADTEAFF. Using reference TRBV19 and TRBJ1-1 for the parts outside the CDR3, the full variable domain is DGGITQSPKYLFRKEGQNVTLSCEQNLNHDAMYWYRQDPGQGLRLIYYSQIVNDFQKGDIAEGYSVSREKKESFPLTVTSAQKNPTAFYLCASSRDRADTEAFFGQGTRLTVV.

This chain joins TRBV29-1 and TRBJ2-1, with 12 bases aligning to TRBD2. The CDR3 has 15 amino acids. Germline CDR1 is SQVTM and CDR2 is ANQGSEA. The CDR3 bases are TGCACTACCCAAGGGACTAGCGGGTGGTGGGGTGAGCAGTTCTTC. Residues: CTTQGTSGWWGEQFF.

In regard to this clone: The junction does not match germline at one end; this may be a read error. The chain recombines TRBV7-2 with TRBJ2-1, with D uncertain. The CDR3 covers 12 residues. Per the germline V gene, CDR1 is SGHTA and CDR2 is FQGNSA. As DNA, the CDR3 is TGTGCCAGCAGCTTCTCGGCGACTGAACTTCTCTTC. As protein: CASSFSATELLF. Full variable domain (remainder filled in from reference TRBV7-2 and TRBJ2-1): GAGVSQSPSNKVTEKGKDVELRCDPISGHTALYWYRQSLGQGLEFLIYFQGNSAPDKSGLPSDRFSAERTGGSVSTLTIQRTQQEDSAVYLCASSFSATELLFGPGTRLTVL.

The chain couples TRBV21-1 to TRBJ2-1; the table's TRBD1 call for D was not verified on the DNA. TRBV21-1 is labeled a pseudogene. The CDR3 has 14 amino acids. In DNA, the CDR3 is TGTGCCAGCAGCAAAGAGGCAGGGGGCACTGAGCAGTTCTTC. Its translation is CASSKEAGGTEQFF.

The chain links TRBV28 to TRBJ1-4, with 8 nucleotides matching TRBD1. The CDR3 extends over 14 amino acids. Trimming cost V 6 bases and J 8 bases; bases outside gene matches: 8. CDR1 is MDHEN and CDR2 is SYDVKM in the germline V gene. The CDR3 sequence: CASRAQGAGEKLFF. The CDR3 bases are TGTGCCAGCAGAGCGCAGGGGGCCGGAGAAAAACTGTTTTTT. The full variable domain, rest sourced from reference TRBV28 and TRBJ1-4, is DVKVTQSSRYLVKRTGEKVFLECVQDMDHENMFWYRQDPGLGLRLIYFSYDVKMKEKGDIPEGYSVSREKKERFSLILESASTNQTSMYLCASRAQGAGEKLFFGSGTQLSVL.

V is TRBV18 and J is TRBJ2-5; TRBD1 matches 8 bases. V trimming: 0 bases; J trimming: 5 bases; junction bases outside the gene matches: 2. The CDR3 has 14 residues. The germline CDR1 and CDR2 sequences are KGHSH and LQKENI. CDR3 coding DNA: TGTGCCAGCTCACCACCGGACAGGGCTGAGACCCAGTACTTC. This sequence encodes CASSPPDRAETQYF.

This clone has only a few counts. The V gene is TRBV28, the J gene TRBJ2-5; a weak D match, TRBD2 (7 bases). This CDR3 contains 15 residues. Trimming took off 3 bases at V and 4 bases at J, with 15 bases between the two ends. Germline V gene lookup returns CDR1 MDHEN and CDR2 SYDVKM. This CDR3 is CASSLRTRGAETQYF. The CDR3 DNA reads as TGTGCCAGCAGTTTGCGGACTCGGGGGGCAGAGACCCAGTACTTC.

The J gene is TRBJ2-3, the V gene TRBV27, with D possibly TRBD1 on 6 matching bases. Germline V gives CDR1 MNHEY, CDR2 SMNVEV (reference sequence). The CDR3 has 15 amino acids. V dropped 2 bases and J dropped 6 bases, with 15 bases sitting between them. DNA of the CDR3: TGTGCCAGCAGTTTACTTCAGGGGTTCGGGGATACGCAGTATTTT. Protein: CASSLLQGFGDTQYF.

The gene calls are TRBV28 and TRBJ2-5, with D possibly being TRBD1 (6 bases). This CDR3 spans 15 amino acids. Per the germline V gene, CDR1 is MDHEN and CDR2 is SYDVKM. V lost 5 bases to trimming and J lost 5 bases, with 18 bases between them. The CDR3 DNA reads TGTGCCAGCAGTCCCGGCCAGGGGCGAGGGGAGACCCAGTACTTC. It translates to CASSPGQGRGETQYF.

In regard to this clone: The same CDR3 also results from other DNA sequences found in this sample. V usage is TRBV7-3 and J usage is TRBJ2-3; TRBD2 matches at 12 bases. With V trimmed by 4 bases and J by 0 bases, 2 bases remained unmatched. Germline V lookup: CDR1 SGHTA, CDR2 FQGTGA. The CDR3 is 16 residues long. The CDR3 nucleotides read TGTGCCAGCAGCTCCGGGACTAGCGGGAGCACAGATACGCAGTATTTT. Its translation: CASSSGTSGSTDTQYF.

The genes are TRBV27 and TRBJ2-7, with D perhaps given as TRBD1 or TRBD2 (5 bases each). From germline, CDR1 is MNHEY and CDR2 SMNVEV (reference sequence). The V end lost 4 bases, the J end lost 7 bases, and 23 bases lay between the germline ends. This CDR3 contains 16 residues. This CDR3 is CASSSKYSGTLGEQYF. CDR3 sequence (DNA): TGTGCCAGCAGTTCAAAATACTCCGGGACCTTAGGGGAGCAGTACTTC.

The CDR3 loop reads CASSVGGVSGGAYNEQFF. CDR3 in DNA: TGTGCCAGCAGCGTAGGAGGGGTAAGCGGGGGCGCCTACAATGAGCAGTTCTTC. The J gene is TRBJ2-1, the V gene TRBV9; 8 nucleotides align to TRBD2. J was trimmed by 2 bases and V by 0 bases; bases with no gene match: 10. This CDR3 has 18 residues. CDR1 is SGDLS and CDR2 is YYNGEE in the germline V gene.

The rearrangement links TRBV25-1 to TRBJ2-7, with unresolved D. The CDR3 covers 14 residues. V lost 0 bases and J 5 bases, leaving 11 bases between the germline ends. Germline V CDR1 and CDR2: MGHDK, SYGVNS. The CDR3 is CASSEYLGGDEQYF. The CDR3 DNA sequence: TGTGCCAGCAGTGAATATTTGGGTGGGGACGAGCAGTACTTC.

V and J are TRBV21-1 and TRBJ2-1; TRBD2, the D gene given by the table, was not confirmed from the DNA. TRBV21-1 is flagged as a pseudogene. The CDR3 runs to 15 residues. The CDR3 sequence is CASSLVPEAYNEQFF. The CDR3 DNA is TGTGCCAGCAGCTTAGTTCCAGAGGCCTACAATGAGCAGTTCTTC.

The CDR3 is CASSSPSGASYEQYF. The CDR3 DNA reads TGTGCCAGCAGTTCCCCTAGCGGGGCCTCCTACGAGCAGTACTTC. The rearrangement uses TRBV28 and TRBJ2-7; 9 positions match TRBD2. The germline gives CDR1 MDHEN, CDR2 SYDVKM. This CDR3 is built from 15 residues. V was clipped by 4 bases and J by 0 bases; unmatched bases: 4.

The chain uses TRBV6-6 and TRBJ2-3; 8 bases agree with TRBD2. V trimming: 6 bases; J trimming: 1 base; junction bases outside the gene matches: 3. The germline V gene has CDR1 MNHNY and CDR2 SVGAGI (reference sequence). The CDR3 has 14 residues. The CDR3: CASRSGSGTDTQYF. CDR3 bases: TGTGCCAGCAGGAGCGGGAGCGGCACAGATACGCAGTATTTT.

J is TRBJ2-1 and V is TRBV14; perhaps TRBD1 as D (6 bases). This CDR3 is built from 15 residues. Trimming took off 1 base at V and 9 bases at J, with 16 bases between the two ends. Germline values: CDR1 SGHDN, CDR2 FVKESK. CDR3 sequence (DNA): TGTGCCAGCAGCCAAGGAAGCACAGGGCTGGGTGAGCAGTTCTTC. Protein sequence: CASSQGSTGLGEQFF.

This clone has more than one count but fewer than ten. The chain couples TRBV2 to TRBJ1-1; no definite D call. Germline loops: CDR1 SNHLY, CDR2 FYNNEI. This CDR3 has 14 residues. The ends were cut back, 7 bases at V and 0 bases at J, with 12 bases in the middle. The CDR3 DNA follows: TGTGCCAGCAACTCTAGGAGGATGAACACTGAAGCTTTCTTT. It yields the protein CASNSRRMNTEAFF.

The chain couples TRBV6-1 to TRBJ1-5; D unresolved. This CDR3 contains 15 residues. CDR1 MNHNS and CDR2 SASEGT come from the germline V gene. Trimming pared 2 bases from V and 2 bases from J, leaving 10 bases between. Here the CDR3 DNA reads TGTGCCAGCAGTGAAACGGGGAATGGCAATCAGCCCCAGCATTTT. This gives the protein CASSETGNGNQPQHF.

This rearrangement joins TRBV6-1 to TRBJ2-1, with a tentative D call TRBD1 (6 bases). Germline V gives CDR1 MNHNS, CDR2 SASEGT. V was trimmed by 3 bases and J by 4 bases, leaving 10 bases between them. CDR3 length: 14 amino acids. CDR3 sequence (DNA): TGTGCCAGCAGTGACCAGAGGGGGTACAATGAGCAGTTCTTC. Translating it yields CASSDQRGYNEQFF.

V usage is TRBV29-1 and J usage is TRBJ1-2, with D uncertain. The V gene lost 2 bases and the J gene lost 7 bases, with 11 bases spanning the gap. The CDR3 totals 12 residues. Looked up from germline, CDR1 is SQVTM and CDR2 is ANQGSEA. The CDR3 region is CSVETWGGGYTF. The CDR3 region has the DNA TGCAGCGTTGAAACTTGGGGTGGTGGCTACACCTTC.

J is TRBJ2-5 and V is TRBV5-4; 7 positions match TRBD1. This CDR3 spans 15 amino acids. V gave up 4 bases and J gave up 3 bases; unmatched junction bases: 9. Per germline, CDR1 SGHNT and CDR2 YYREEE (reference sequence). The CDR3 protein is CASSHPRDSEETQYF. CDR3 DNA: TGTGCCAGCAGCCACCCCCGGGACAGCGAAGAGACCCAGTACTTC.

The chain recombines TRBV4-1 with TRBJ2-7, with 10 positions matching TRBD1. The CDR3 loop spans 15 amino acids. V shed 3 bases and J 4 bases; nucleotides not matched to a gene: 6. The germline gives CDR1 MGHRA, CDR2 YSYEKL. The CDR3 loop reads CASSHNRDRGYEQYF. For the CDR3, the DNA is TGCGCCAGCAGCCACAACCGGGACAGGGGATACGAGCAGTACTTC.

The chain uses TRBV5-1 and TRBJ2-1, with 10 bases identical to TRBD1. This CDR3 region has 14 residues. V shed 3 bases and J 5 bases; nucleotides not matched to a gene: 2. Germline CDR1 SGHRS, CDR2 YFSETQ. CDR3 sequence (DNA): TGCGCCAGCAGCTCCGGGACAGGGGACAATGAGCAGTTCTTC. Translating gives CASSSGTGDNEQFF.